This passage covers 18 T cell receptor beta chains from one sample sequenced in a study of T-cell reconstitution after alpha-beta-depleted transplantation in children. Unique molecular identifiers featured in how the TCRbeta library was prepared. A single record per CDR3 protein comes from TCRdb applying MiXCR to the PCR reads. The data contain a few hundred thousand distinct CDR3 sequences, under 13% of them seen just once; the ten biggest clones take up roughly 2.5%. The sequencing here drew on PBMCs from the stem cell graft donor, taken from the stem cell graft. The source of these receptors is a human donor who donated a stem cell graft to a child with acute lymphoblastic leukemia.

This clonotype was seen ten or more times. The genes are TRBV5-5 and TRBJ2-7, with 11 bases matching TRBD2. Germline V gene data show CDR1 as SGHKS and CDR2 as YYEKEE (reference sequence). CDR3 length: 15 amino acids. V lost 3 bases and J lost 2; bases outside the gene matches: 4. The CDR3 coding sequence is TGTGCCAGCAGCTCGACTAGCGGGAAGGCCTACGAGCAGTACTTC. It codes for CASSSTSGKAYEQYF.

In its sample, this clonotype was seen a few times. J is TRBJ2-5 and V is TRBV12-3 or TRBV12-4, with D tentatively TRBD2 (7 bases). V dropped 4 bases and J dropped 5 bases, with 17 bases sitting between them. The length of the CDR3 is 15 residues. The CDR3 nucleotides are TGTGCCAGCAGTTCGACAGGAGTGCGGGGGGAGACCCAGTACTTC. Translation gives CASSSTGVRGETQYF.

J is TRBJ2-7 and V is TRBV4-3, with 7 bases lining up with TRBD1. The CDR3 extends over 14 amino acids. The germline V gene encodes CDR1 LGHNA and CDR2 YSLEER. J was trimmed by 7 bases and V by 0 bases; bases with no gene match: 6. CDR3 bases: TGCGCCAGCAGCCAAGATCACAGGGGCGGGGAGCAGTACTTC. It yields the protein CASSQDHRGGEQYF.

This clonotype has ten or more counts. The chain carries TRBV5-1 and TRBJ1-6; D not certain. The germline V gene has CDR1 SGHRS and CDR2 YFSETQ. The CDR3 contains 17 residues. Trimming removed 4 bases from V and 9 bases from J, with 23 bases in between. The CDR3 nucleotides read TGCGCCAGCAGCCCGGAGGGTAACGGGAAATTCGGTTCACCCCTCCACTTT. Its translation is CASSPEGNGKFGSPLHF.

The V call is TRBV4-2, the J call TRBJ2-1; no clear D gene. The V end lost 0 bases, the J end lost 12 bases, and 15 bases lay between the germline ends. The CDR3 length is 14 residues. The germline gives CDR1 LGHNA, CDR2 YNFKEQ. CDR3 nucleotide sequence: TGTGCCAGCAGCCAAGAACCCGGGTTGACCCCGCAGTTCTTC. It is translated as CASSQEPGLTPQFF.

This clonotype was detected only a few times. The chain couples TRBV7-2 to TRBJ1-3, with 8 bases aligning to TRBD1. The V and J ends lost 4 bases and 3 bases, in that order; junction bases with no gene match: 8. The CDR3 has 16 residues. The germline V gene has CDR1 SGHTA and CDR2 FQGNSA. CDR3 sequence reads: CASSSSTGAGGNTIYF. The CDR3 region has the DNA TGTGCCAGCAGCTCCTCGACAGGGGCGGGTGGAAACACCATATATTTT. Full variable domain (missing parts from reference TRBV7-2 and TRBJ1-3): GAGVSQSPSNKVTEKGKDVELRCDPISGHTALYWYRQSLGQGLEFLIYFQGNSAPDKSGLPSDRFSAERTGGSVSTLTIQRTQQEDSAVYLCASSSSTGAGGNTIYFGEGSWLTVV.

The V gene is TRBV7-2, the J gene TRBJ2-7; D perhaps matches TRBD2 (6 bases). The CDR3 length is 18 residues. V lost 1 base, J lost 0 bases, and 19 bases lay in between. CDR1 and CDR2 (germline): SGHTA, FQGNSA. CDR3 nucleotide sequence: TGTGCCAGCAGCTTAGGGCCCCGGGGAGCGGGCCGCTCCTACGAGCAGTACTTC. Residues: CASSLGPRGAGRSYEQYF.

In nucleotides, the CDR3 is TGTGCCAGCAGTTACTCCGGACTCGCCTCTAGCACAGATACGCAGTATTTT. Protein: CASSYSGLASSTDTQYF. V usage is TRBV6-5 and J usage is TRBJ2-3; possibly TRBD2 for D (5 bases). Germline assignment: CDR1 MNHEY and CDR2 SVGAGI. The CDR3 has 17 residues. V lost 0 bases to trimming and J lost 0 bases, with 13 bases between them.

This sequence joins TRBV29-1 and TRBJ2-5; 11 bases fit TRBD1. After removal of 8 bases from V and 4 bases from J, the junction contained 9 bases not matched to a gene. The CDR3 is made up of 14 amino acids. Germline V gene sequence: CDR1 SQVTM, CDR2 ANQGSEA. The CDR3 is CSLPGQGDRETQYF. For the CDR3, the DNA is TGCAGCCTACCGGGACAGGGGGATAGAGAGACCCAGTACTTC.

This clonotype has just a few counts. The rearrangement uses TRBV5-1 and TRBJ2-7; D gene uncertain. This CDR3 has 13 amino acids. V shed 4 bases and J shed 5 bases, with 13 bases lying between them. Germline values: CDR1 SGHRS, CDR2 YFSETQ. The chain's CDR3 is CASSPGTRHEQYF. Written as DNA, the CDR3 is TGCGCCAGCAGCCCCGGAACGAGGCACGAGCAGTACTTC.

This clonotype was counted between two and nine times. This rearrangement joins TRBV15 to TRBJ2-7; D might be TRBD1 (6 bases). Trimming stripped 0 bases from V and 3 bases from J, with 15 bases between. The CDR3 sequence is 16 residues long. Germline CDR1 and CDR2: LNHNV and YYDKDF (reference sequence). The CDR3 protein is CATSRDWGRGYYEQYF. The CDR3 DNA is TGTGCCACCAGCAGAGATTGGGGCAGGGGTTACTACGAGCAGTACTTC.

The V call is TRBV5-1, the J call TRBJ1-1; D might be TRBD1 (6 bases). Germline loops: CDR1 SGHRS, CDR2 YFSETQ. The CDR3 runs to 15 residues. Trimming removed 4 bases from V and 3 bases from J, with 16 bases in between. The chain's CDR3 is CASSNQGPLDTEAFF. The DNA for the CDR3 is TGCGCCAGCAGCAATCAGGGGCCGTTGGACACTGAAGCTTTCTTT. The entire variable domain, with the rest obtained from reference TRBV5-1 and TRBJ1-1, is as follows: KAGVTQTPRYLIKTRGQQVTLSCSPISGHRSVSWYQQTPGQGLQFLFEYFSETQRNKGNFPGRFSGRQFSNSRSEMNVSTLELGDSALYLCASSNQGPLDTEAFFGQGTRLTVV.

The J gene is TRBJ2-1, the V gene TRBV5-1, with D hard to call. CDR3 length: 12 residues. Trimming took off 1 base at V and 8 bases at J, with 7 bases between the two ends. CDR1 and CDR2 (germline): SGHRS, YFSETQ. CDR3: CASSLLVDEQFF. The CDR3 DNA follows: TGCGCCAGCAGCTTGCTCGTGGATGAGCAGTTCTTC.

The chain couples TRBV4-1 to TRBJ2-1; no firm D call. The CDR3 loop spans 14 amino acids. Trimming stripped 3 bases from V and 5 bases from J, with 11 bases between. From germline, CDR1 is MGHRA and CDR2 YSYEKL. The CDR3 loop reads CASSHSPGHNEQFF. CDR3 bases: TGCGCCAGCAGCCATTCCCCCGGGCACAATGAGCAGTTCTTC.

This clonotype was detected only a few times. This chain joins TRBV27 and TRBJ2-6, with D possibly being TRBD1 or TRBD2 (5 bases each). The germline V gene encodes CDR1 MNHEY and CDR2 SMNVEV (reference sequence). CDR3 length: 15 amino acids. The germline V and J ends were trimmed by 1 base and 3 bases, with 7 bases remaining between them. The CDR3 spells CASSLYGGGANVLTF. The CDR3, as DNA: TGTGCCAGCAGTTTATATGGGGGTGGGGCCAACGTCCTGACTTTC.

In this sample, this clonotype turned up a few times. The genes are TRBV5-1 and TRBJ1-2; maybe TRBD1 (6 bases). This CDR3 is 13 amino acids long. Germline V lookup: CDR1 SGHRS, CDR2 YFSETQ. The V and J ends lost 2 bases and 2 bases respectively, with 7 bases between them. The chain's CDR3 is CASSFGQNYGYTF. In DNA, the CDR3 is TGCGCCAGCAGCTTCGGACAGAACTATGGCTACACCTTC. Combining the CDR3 with reference TRBV5-1 and TRBJ1-2 gives the whole variable domain KAGVTQTPRYLIKTRGQQVTLSCSPISGHRSVSWYQQTPGQGLQFLFEYFSETQRNKGNFPGRFSGRQFSNSRSEMNVSTLELGDSALYLCASSFGQNYGYTFGSGTRLTVV.

This clonotype was seen repeatedly, ten times or more. The V gene is TRBV3-1, the J gene TRBJ2-2, with TRBD2 identical over 10 bases. This CDR3 is built from 16 residues. Germline lookup yields CDR1 LGHDT and CDR2 YNNKEL (reference sequence). Germline trimming cut 6 bases from V and 1 base from J; bases unmatched to any gene: 5. The CDR3: CASSPRTSGNTGELFF. The CDR3 region has the DNA TGTGCCAGCAGTCCACGGACTAGCGGGAACACCGGGGAGCTGTTTTTT.

This clonotype was seen at least ten times. This chain links TRBV20-1 with TRBJ2-1; D possibly corresponds to TRBD2 (5 bases). Germline assignment: CDR1 DFQATT and CDR2 SNEGSKA (reference sequence). CDR3 length equals 12 residues. V was shortened by 5 bases and J by 3 bases, with 8 bases between the two germline ends. CDR3 coding DNA: TGCAGTGCTGAGACTAACTACAATGAGCAGTTCTTC. It is translated as CSAETNYNEQFF.